This passage covers 30 T cell receptor beta chains from one sample sequenced in a study of blood T cell repertoires in COVID-19. TCRdb's table, derived via immunoSEQ multiplex PCR, lists solely in-frame clones and lacks some. The sample comprises tens of thousands of clones, over 75% of which are singletons, and just under 7.5% rests with the top ten. Sequencing was done on a sample of peripheral blood. All receptors come from a man between 70 and 80 years old with acute or convalescent COVID-19.

The V gene is TRBV6-5, the J gene TRBJ2-3; tentatively, D is TRBD2 (6 bases). CDR3 length: 16 residues. V lost 2 bases, J lost 4 bases, and 16 bases lay in between. Germline CDR1 MNHEY, CDR2 SVGAGI. The CDR3 DNA reads as TGTGCCAGCAGTTACGGTCAGACTAGGAGTGCAGATACGCAGTATTTT. It yields the protein CASSYGQTRSADTQYF.

The V and J genes are TRBV28 and TRBJ2-7; tentatively, D is TRBD2 (6 bases). The CDR3 is made up of 12 amino acids. Looked up from germline, CDR1 is MDHEN and CDR2 is SYDVKM. The DNA for the CDR3 is TGTGCAGCCGGGGGTACGGCCTACGAGCAGTACTTC. It yields the protein CAAGGTAYEQYF.

The CDR3 region has the DNA TGCGCCAGCCAAGGGGACGACAGGAATGAGCAGTTCTTC. Its protein is CASQGDDRNEQFF. The chain recombines TRBV10-1 with TRBJ2-1, with D tentatively TRBD1 (6 bases). Germline V gene data show CDR1 as WNHNN and CDR2 as SYGVQD (reference sequence). Deletions cut 8 bases from V and 7 bases from J, with 15 bases between. This CDR3 is 13 amino acids long.

CDR3 sequence (DNA): TGTGCCAGCAGCCCTAACCCCCGGGAGGCCGGGGAAAAACTGTTTTTT. As protein: CASSPNPREAGEKLFF. The chain uses TRBV5-6 and TRBJ1-4; D ambiguous. The CDR3 length is 16 residues. V was trimmed by 4 bases and J by 8 bases, leaving 21 bases between them. Germline V gene sequence: CDR1 SGHDT, CDR2 YYEEEE.

The chain combines TRBV12-3 or TRBV12-4 with TRBJ2-7; no reliable D call. This CDR3 is 13 amino acids long. V gave up 8 bases and J gave up 1 base, with 12 bases separating them. The CDR3 reads CASRGLGSYEQYF. CDR3 nucleotides: TGTGCCAGCCGCGGCTTAGGATCCTACGAGCAGTACTTC.

The chain links TRBV20-1 to TRBJ2-5, with 8 bases aligning to TRBD2. Germline lookup yields CDR1 DFQATT and CDR2 SNEGSKA (reference sequence). This CDR3 is 16 amino acids long. After removal of 3 bases from V and 3 bases from J, the junction contained 12 bases not matched to a gene. The CDR3 region has the DNA TGCAGTGCTAGTAGGTTCTTTGAAGCGGGGGAAGAGACCCAGTACTTC. Translating it yields CSASRFFEAGEETQYF.

The chain combines TRBV28 with TRBJ2-7; tentative D call: TRBD2 (6 bases). This CDR3 has 13 amino acids. The V end was cut by 6 bases, the J end by 3 bases, with 12 bases between. In germline, CDR1 is MDHEN, CDR2 SYDVKM. CDR3 loop: CASSPLGGYEQYF. CDR3 DNA sequence: TGTGCCAGCAGCCCCCTGGGGGGCTACGAGCAGTACTTC.

This chain joins TRBV5-1 and TRBJ1-1, with 8 bases identical to TRBD1. CDR1 SGHRS and CDR2 YFSETQ come from the germline V gene. CDR3 size: 16 residues. With 3 bases clipped from V and 0 bases from J, the junction kept 7 bases outside the gene matches. The CDR3 sequence: CASSSMDRVVNTEAFF. DNA of the CDR3: TGCGCCAGCAGCTCCATGGACAGGGTCGTGAACACTGAAGCTTTCTTT.

The gene calls are TRBV2 and TRBJ1-6; 10 bases line up with TRBD1. This CDR3 is built from 14 residues. Germline CDR1 SNHLY, CDR2 FYNNEI. The V and J ends lost 6 bases and 9 bases, in that order; junction bases with no gene match: 5. The CDR3 region is CASRPGQGISPLHF. The CDR3 region has the DNA TGTGCCAGCAGACCGGGACAGGGGATTTCACCCCTCCACTTT.

This rearrangement joins TRBV5-1 to TRBJ2-6; 7 bases map to TRBD1. Losses at the gene ends were 0 bases for V and 2 bases for J; bases not matched to a gene: 5. The V gene's germline CDR1 is SGHRS and CDR2 YFSETQ. CDR3 length: 17 amino acids. This CDR3 is CASSLALGGPGANVLTF. As DNA, the CDR3 is TGCGCCAGCAGCTTGGCCTTAGGGGGCCCTGGGGCCAACGTCCTGACTTTC. The whole variable domain, filled in from reference TRBV5-1 and TRBJ2-6, reads KAGVTQTPRYLIKTRGQQVTLSCSPISGHRSVSWYQQTPGQGLQFLFEYFSETQRNKGNFPGRFSGRQFSNSRSEMNVSTLELGDSALYLCASSLALGGPGANVLTFGAGSRLTVL.

The rearrangement uses TRBV5-1 and TRBJ2-2; TRBD2 might be the D (6 bases). The V gene's germline CDR1 is SGHRS and CDR2 YFSETQ. The CDR3 runs 14 residues. The V gene lost 4 bases and the J gene lost 5 bases, with 12 bases spanning the gap. Here the CDR3 DNA reads TGCGCCAGCAGCCTGGAGGGGACTACCGGGGAGCTGTTTTTT. Protein: CASSLEGTTGELFF.

This chain links TRBV28 with TRBJ2-7, with 11 bases lining up with TRBD1. The germline gives CDR1 MDHEN, CDR2 SYDVKM. Trimming took 8 bases from V and 6 from J; bases not matched to a gene: 12. There are 15 residues in the CDR3. CDR3 sequence reads: CASGFPGTGGGEQYF. CDR3 DNA sequence: TGTGCCAGCGGCTTCCCCGGGACAGGGGGAGGCGAGCAGTACTTC.

The chain couples TRBV14 to TRBJ1-6; D uncertain. V was shortened by 3 bases and J by 10 bases, with 19 bases between the two germline ends. Germline V gene sequence: CDR1 SGHDN, CDR2 FVKESK. The CDR3 runs to 16 residues. CDR3 region: CASSHGLKSGGSPLHF. Written as DNA, the CDR3 is TGTGCCAGCAGCCACGGACTCAAAAGTGGAGGCTCACCCCTCCACTTT.

The V and J genes are TRBV20-1 and TRBJ1-3; 7 nucleotides align to TRBD1. The CDR3 sequence is 16 residues long. Germline lookup yields CDR1 DFQATT and CDR2 SNEGSKA (reference sequence). The ends lost 3 bases at V and 0 bases at J; junction bases unmatched: 8. CDR3 amino acids: CSASEMGTVSGNTIYF. CDR3 coding DNA: TGCAGTGCTAGTGAGATGGGGACAGTCTCTGGAAACACCATATATTTT.

The chain has TRBV28 and TRBJ2-7, with D possibly TRBD2 on 5 matching bases. The CDR3 extends over 14 amino acids. CDR1 MDHEN and CDR2 SYDVKM come from the germline V gene. V was trimmed by 6 bases and J by 4 bases, leaving 16 bases between them. CDR3 sequence reads: CASSREGGLYEQYF. Here the CDR3 DNA reads TGTGCCAGCAGCCGAGAGGGCGGGCTATACGAGCAGTACTTC.

Only one count was recorded for this clone. J is TRBJ1-1 and V is TRBV4-3; the D is unclear. CDR1 LGHNA and CDR2 YSLEER come from the germline V gene. This CDR3 is built from 15 residues. The V end lost 1 base, the J end lost 4 bases, and 13 bases lay between the germline ends. CDR3 sequence reads: CASSQGDIRRTEAFF. CDR3 bases: TGCGCCAGCAGCCAAGGAGACATCCGCCGCACTGAAGCTTTCTTT.

The chain is built from TRBV30 and TRBJ1-6; a weak D match, TRBD1 (5 bases). Per germline, CDR1 GTSNPN and CDR2 SVGIG (reference sequence). The CDR3 totals 15 residues. V was pared by 4 bases and J by 7 bases, with 17 bases between. DNA of the CDR3: TGTGCCTGGACCGCACAACCGACAGCCAATTCACCCCTCCACTTT. Translated, it gives CAWTAQPTANSPLHF.

The CDR3 DNA is TGTGCCAGCAGTTCGGGTTCCCGTGCCTCCTACGAGCAGTACTTC. Its translation: CASSSGSRASYEQYF. The chain links TRBV6-5 to TRBJ2-7; D is undetermined. Trimming took off 4 bases at V and 0 bases at J, with 13 bases between the two ends. CDR3 length equals 15 residues. In germline, CDR1 is MNHEY, CDR2 SVGAGI.

CDR3 DNA: TGTGCCAGCAGTTACCGACAGGGTCGAGAGACCCAGTACTTC. This sequence encodes CASSYRQGRETQYF. The chain has TRBV6-5 and TRBJ2-5, with 7 bases lining up with TRBD1. V was pared by 2 bases and J by 4 bases, with 4 bases of the junction left unmatched. This CDR3 is 14 amino acids long. Germline assignment: CDR1 MNHEY and CDR2 SVGAGI.

The chain links TRBV6-2 or TRBV6-3 to TRBJ1-6; the D is unclear. With 5 bases removed from V and 8 bases from J, the gap between germline ends came to 16 bases. The CDR3 totals 15 residues. CDR1 and CDR2 from the germline V gene are MNHEY and SVGEGT. The CDR3 is CASSLRPGTDSPLHF. CDR3 DNA sequence: TGTGCCAGCAGTCTCCGCCCCGGTACGGATTCACCCCTCCACTTT.

The chain links TRBV27 to TRBJ1-3; 8 bases are a match to TRBD1. CDR1 is MNHEY, CDR2 SMNVEV, per germline (reference sequence). Unmatched junction bases numbered 8, after V lost 5 bases and J lost 2 bases. The CDR3 is 16 residues long. CDR3 region: CASSRTPTGAGNTIYF. In DNA, the CDR3 is TGTGCCAGCAGTCGCACTCCGACAGGGGCTGGAAACACCATATATTTT.

CDR3 amino acids: CATRATGQGSNTGELFF. The DNA for the CDR3 is TGTGCCACCCGAGCCACGGGACAGGGTTCGAACACCGGGGAGCTGTTTTTT. The chain is built from TRBV24-1 and TRBJ2-2, with TRBD1 matching 9 bases. The CDR3 consists of 17 residues. V lost 9 bases, J lost 0 bases, and 10 bases stayed unmatched. Germline CDR1 reads KGHDR; CDR2 reads SFDVKD.

V usage is TRBV24-1 and J usage is TRBJ1-2, with 8 nucleotides matching TRBD1. With V trimmed by 4 bases and J by 7 bases, 10 bases remained unmatched. The germline CDR1 and CDR2 sequences are KGHDR and SFDVKD. This CDR3 contains 15 residues. Here the CDR3 reads CATSDHQDRAGGYTF. The CDR3 DNA is TGTGCCACCAGTGACCACCAGGACAGGGCCGGTGGCTACACCTTC.

This chain connects TRBV7-6 to TRBJ2-6, with a tentative D call TRBD1 (6 bases). Germline-derived CDR1 and CDR2 are SGHVS and FNYEAQ. The V gene lost 5 bases and the J gene lost 0 bases, with 14 bases spanning the gap. CDR3 length: 17 residues. CDR3 amino acids: CASSPLTGLSGANVLTF. The CDR3 DNA sequence: TGTGCCAGCAGCCCCTTGACAGGCCTCTCTGGGGCCAACGTCCTGACTTTC.

J is TRBJ2-7 and V is TRBV15, with 9 bases that match TRBD2. V lost 5 bases, J lost 0 bases, and 2 bases stayed unmatched. Germline CDR1 is LNHNV and CDR2 is YYDKDF (reference sequence). This CDR3 has 14 amino acids. The CDR3 DNA sequence: TGTGCCACCAGCCAAGCGGGGGGCTCCTACGAGCAGTACTTC. This codes for CATSQAGGSYEQYF.

The chain uses TRBV23-1 and TRBJ1-1; 7 bases map to TRBD1. TRBV23-1 is sorted into the ORF group, with uncertain function. This CDR3 has 13 amino acids. Trimming cost V 9 bases and J 6 bases; bases outside gene matches: 10. CDR3 sequence reads: CARDLDREAEAFF. CDR3 coding DNA: TGCGCCAGGGATTTAGACAGGGAGGCTGAAGCTTTCTTT.

The genes are TRBV5-4 and TRBJ2-1; 12 bases line up with TRBD2. CDR3 length equals 15 residues. Germline V gene sequence: CDR1 SGHNT, CDR2 YYREEE (reference sequence). V shed 3 bases and J 15 bases; nucleotides not matched to a gene: 13. The CDR3 sequence is CASSSFGLAGGPRFF. In nucleotides, the CDR3 is TGTGCCAGCAGCTCCTTTGGGCTAGCGGGAGGGCCTCGGTTCTTC.

The chain recombines TRBV7-3 with TRBJ2-6, with a possible D match to TRBD1 (6 bases). Trimming removed 1 base from V and 0 bases from J, with 16 bases in between. The CDR3 runs to 19 residues. The germline gives CDR1 SGHTA, CDR2 FQGTGA. The CDR3 DNA sequence: TGTGCCAGCAGCTTAATGGGGGACACCTGGAGCTCTGGGGCCAACGTCCTGACTTTC. It yields the protein CASSLMGDTWSSGANVLTF.

The rearrangement links TRBV7-2 to TRBJ2-1; D possibly corresponds to TRBD1 (6 bases). V lost 7 bases and J lost 10, with 17 bases in between. Per the germline V gene, CDR1 is SGHTA and CDR2 is FQGNSA. The CDR3 consists of 13 residues. The CDR3 loop is CASTTRSDREQFF. DNA for the CDR3: TGTGCCAGCACCACGAGGTCAGACAGGGAGCAGTTCTTC.

V gene TRBV4-3 combines with J gene TRBJ2-1, with 9 nucleotides matching TRBD2. J lost 9 bases, V lost 0 bases, and 9 bases had no gene match. This CDR3 spans 16 amino acids. Germline values: CDR1 LGHNA, CDR2 YSLEER. CDR3 bases: TGCGCCAGCAGCCAAGAGTCGGTAGCGGGAGTCTCTGAGCAGTTCTTC. It encodes CASSQESVAGVSEQFF.